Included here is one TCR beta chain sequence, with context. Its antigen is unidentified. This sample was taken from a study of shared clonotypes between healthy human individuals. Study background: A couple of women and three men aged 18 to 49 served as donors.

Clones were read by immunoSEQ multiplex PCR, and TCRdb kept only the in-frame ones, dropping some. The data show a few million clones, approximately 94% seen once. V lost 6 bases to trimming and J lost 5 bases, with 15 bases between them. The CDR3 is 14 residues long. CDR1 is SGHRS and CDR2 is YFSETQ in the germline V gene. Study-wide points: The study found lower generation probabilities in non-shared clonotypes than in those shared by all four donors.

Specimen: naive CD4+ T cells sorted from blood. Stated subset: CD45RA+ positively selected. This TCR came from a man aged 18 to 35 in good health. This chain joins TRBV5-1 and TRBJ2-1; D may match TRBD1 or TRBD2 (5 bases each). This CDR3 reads CASKLGGDNNEQFF. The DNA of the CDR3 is TGCGCCAGCAAGCTTGGGGGAGATAACAATGAGCAGTTCTTC.